These 9 T cell receptor beta chains were all obtained from the same sample, sequenced in a study of Tregs in tolerant kidney transplant recipients. Antigen specificity for these receptors is unknown. The protocol was immunoSEQ multiplex PCR, while the TCRdb copy is restricted to in-frame clones and leaves out a portion. The data show under 13,000 clones, with about 90% seen just once and more than 4.5% held by the top ten. This specimen consisted of Tregs from blood cultured with allogeneic cells, obtained before the transplant. The receptors were sampled from a human patient who received a combined kidney and bone marrow transplant.

This sequence joins TRBV5-8 and TRBJ1-2; 11 bases are a match to TRBD1. The CDR3 covers 15 residues. V shed 4 bases and J 8 bases; nucleotides not matched to a gene: 10. Germline lookup yields CDR1 SGHTS and CDR2 YDEGEE. The CDR3 here is CASSGWDRGLQGYTF. The CDR3 DNA sequence: TGTGCCAGCAGCGGCTGGGACAGGGGGTTGCAGGGCTACACCTTC.

The V gene is TRBV6-5, the J gene TRBJ1-2; no reliable D call. The CDR3 extends over 15 amino acids. Deletions cut 2 bases from V and 3 bases from J, with 13 bases between. CDR1 and CDR2 (germline): MNHEY, SVGAGI. CDR3 DNA sequence: TGTGCCAGCAGTTACACCGCGACGACCTACTATGGCTACACCTTC. It encodes CASSYTATTYYGYTF.

V gene TRBV30 combines with J gene TRBJ1-2, with unresolved D. The germline V and J ends were trimmed by 0 bases and 7 bases, with 12 bases remaining between them. The V gene's germline CDR1 is GTSNPN and CDR2 SVGIG (reference sequence). This CDR3 region has 13 residues. The DNA for the CDR3 is TGTGCCTGGAGTGTAGGACCCGGAGGTGGCTACACCTTC. As protein: CAWSVGPGGGYTF.

The chain is built from TRBV7-2 and TRBJ2-4; weak D call: TRBD1 (5 bases). From germline, CDR1 is SGHTA and CDR2 FQGNSA. This CDR3 is built from 15 residues. Trimming took 5 bases from V and 1 from J, leaving 12 bases between them. CDR3 loop: CASSPLPGAKNIQYF. In nucleotides, the CDR3 is TGTGCCAGCAGCCCCCTCCCAGGGGCCAAAAACATTCAGTACTTC.

The chain carries TRBV21-1 and TRBJ1-2; the table assigns TRBD1, which was not confirmed against the DNA. TRBV21-1 represents a pseudogene. This CDR3 comprises 16 residues. CDR3: CASSKWPDRGNYGYTF. CDR3 in DNA: TGTGCCAGCAGCAAATGGCCGGACAGGGGGAACTATGGCTACACCTTC.

CDR3 amino acids: CASSSGGSSYEQYF. CDR3 bases: TGTGCCAGCAGCAGCGGGGGAAGCTCCTACGAGCAGTACTTC. This chain uses TRBV2 with TRBJ2-7; 8 nucleotides match TRBD2. The V gene end was trimmed by 6 bases and the J gene end by 0 bases; junction bases not matched to a gene: 4. The CDR3 is 14 amino acids. Germline V gene lookup returns CDR1 SNHLY and CDR2 FYNNEI. Full variable domain (rest looked up from reference TRBV2 and TRBJ2-7): EPEVTQTPSHQVTQMGQEVILRCVPISNHLYFYWYRQILGQKVEFLVSFYNNEISEKSEIFDDQFSVERPDGSNFTLKIRSTKLEDSAMYFCASSSGGSSYEQYFGPGTRLTVT.

This clone was detected only once. The CDR3 DNA reads TGTGCCAGCAGCTTAAATCGCGGACAGGACTATGGCTACACCTTC. The encoded protein is CASSLNRGQDYGYTF. This sequence joins TRBV7-9 and TRBJ1-2, with 7 bases fitting TRBD1. From germline, CDR1 is SEHNR and CDR2 FQNEAQ (reference sequence). Germline trimming cut 2 bases from V and 3 bases from J; bases unmatched to any gene: 6. The CDR3 extends over 15 amino acids.

In DNA form, the CDR3 reads TGTGCCAGCAGCCGTGGTGGGTTTGAAGCTTTCTTT. As protein: CASSRGGFEAFF. The V and J genes are TRBV5-4 and TRBJ1-1; D gene ambiguous. The CDR3 is made up of 12 amino acids. Germline V gene lookup returns CDR1 SGHNT and CDR2 YYREEE (reference sequence). Between the trimmed V and J ends, which lost 4 bases and 7 bases, there was a span of 11 bases.

The chain recombines TRBV18 with TRBJ1-1, with TRBD1 identical over 11 bases. The CDR3 is made up of 14 amino acids. The V gene end was trimmed by 5 bases and the J gene end by 11 bases; junction bases not matched to a gene: 10. Germline CDR1 and CDR2: KGHSH and LQKENI. The CDR3 spells CASSTTDRGLRAFF. CDR3 DNA sequence: TGTGCCAGCTCAACGACGGACAGGGGGCTTCGGGCTTTCTTT.